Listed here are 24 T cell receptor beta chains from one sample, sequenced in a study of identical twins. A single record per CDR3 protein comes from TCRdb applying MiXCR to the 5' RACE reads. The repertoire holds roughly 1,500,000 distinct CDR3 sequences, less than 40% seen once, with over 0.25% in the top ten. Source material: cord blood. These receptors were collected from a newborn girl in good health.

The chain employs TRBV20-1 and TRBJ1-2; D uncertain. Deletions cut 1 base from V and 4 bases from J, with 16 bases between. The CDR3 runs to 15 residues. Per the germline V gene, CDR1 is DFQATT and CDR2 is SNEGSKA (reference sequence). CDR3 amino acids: CSARGPPGPSYGYTF. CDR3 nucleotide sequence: TGCAGTGCTAGAGGACCCCCCGGACCCTCCTATGGCTACACCTTC.

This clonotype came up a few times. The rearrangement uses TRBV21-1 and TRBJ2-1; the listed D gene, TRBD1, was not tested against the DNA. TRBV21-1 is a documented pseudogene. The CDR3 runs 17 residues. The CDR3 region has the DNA TGTGCCAGCAGCCAACGACAGACTGCAAGCTCCTACAATGAGCAGTTCTTC. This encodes CASSQRQTASSYNEQFF.

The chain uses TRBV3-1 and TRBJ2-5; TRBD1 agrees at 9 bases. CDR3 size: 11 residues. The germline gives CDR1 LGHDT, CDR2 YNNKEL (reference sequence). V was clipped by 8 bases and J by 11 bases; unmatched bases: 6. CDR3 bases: TGTGCCAGCGCCCGACAGGGGGAGCAGTACTTC. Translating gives CASARQGEQYF.

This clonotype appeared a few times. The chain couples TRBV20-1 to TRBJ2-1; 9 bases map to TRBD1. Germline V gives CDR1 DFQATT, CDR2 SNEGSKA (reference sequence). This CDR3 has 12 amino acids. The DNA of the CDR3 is TGCAGAGGGACAGGGAATATAAATGAGCAGTTCTTC. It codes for CRGTGNINEQFF.

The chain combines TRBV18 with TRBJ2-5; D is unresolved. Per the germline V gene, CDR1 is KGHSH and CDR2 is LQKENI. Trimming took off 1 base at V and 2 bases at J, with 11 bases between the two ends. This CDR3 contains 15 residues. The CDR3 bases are TGTGCCAGCTCACCACTCCCTAGACCACAAGAGACCCAGTACTTC. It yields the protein CASSPLPRPQETQYF.

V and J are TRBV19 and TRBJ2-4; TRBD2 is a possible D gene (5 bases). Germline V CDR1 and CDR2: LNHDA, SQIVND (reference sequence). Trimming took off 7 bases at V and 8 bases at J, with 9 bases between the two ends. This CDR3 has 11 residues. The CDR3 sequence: CASIAGDIQYF. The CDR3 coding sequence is TGTGCCAGTATCGCCGGGGACATTCAGTACTTC.

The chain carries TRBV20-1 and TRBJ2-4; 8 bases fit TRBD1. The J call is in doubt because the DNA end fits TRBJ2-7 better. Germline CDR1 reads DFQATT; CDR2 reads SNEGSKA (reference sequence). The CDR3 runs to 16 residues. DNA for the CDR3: TGCAGTGCTAGACGGTTCGATGACAGGGGCCGTTACGAGCAGTACTTC. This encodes CSARRFDDRGRYEQYF.

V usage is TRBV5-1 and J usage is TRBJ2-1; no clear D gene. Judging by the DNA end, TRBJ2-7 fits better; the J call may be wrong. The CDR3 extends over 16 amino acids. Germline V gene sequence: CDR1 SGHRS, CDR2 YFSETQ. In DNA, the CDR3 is TGCGCCAGCAGCTTGGGGGCTCTAGGCCAATACAATGAGCAGTACTTC. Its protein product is CASSLGALGQYNEQYF.

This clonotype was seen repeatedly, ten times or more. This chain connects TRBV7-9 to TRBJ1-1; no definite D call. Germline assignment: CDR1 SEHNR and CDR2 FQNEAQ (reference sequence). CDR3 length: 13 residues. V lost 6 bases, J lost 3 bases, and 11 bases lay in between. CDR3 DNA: TGTGCCAGCAGTTTAAACCGCGACACTGAAGCTTTCTTT. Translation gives CASSLNRDTEAFF.

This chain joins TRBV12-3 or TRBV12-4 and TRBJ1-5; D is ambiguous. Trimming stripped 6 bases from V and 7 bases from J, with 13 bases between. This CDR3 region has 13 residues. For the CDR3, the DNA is TGTGCCAGCAGCTTTCAGAGTATCCAGCCCCAGCATTTT. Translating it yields CASSFQSIQPQHF.

Here the CDR3 reads CSVGPGSTNYGYTF. CDR3 in DNA: TGCAGCGTTGGCCCAGGGTCTACTAACTATGGCTACACCTTC. The chain uses TRBV29-1 and TRBJ1-2; possibly TRBD1 for D (5 bases). The CDR3 is made up of 14 amino acids. CDR1 SQVTM and CDR2 ANQGSEA come from the germline V gene. Trimming removed 4 bases at V and 0 bases at J, with 12 bases between.

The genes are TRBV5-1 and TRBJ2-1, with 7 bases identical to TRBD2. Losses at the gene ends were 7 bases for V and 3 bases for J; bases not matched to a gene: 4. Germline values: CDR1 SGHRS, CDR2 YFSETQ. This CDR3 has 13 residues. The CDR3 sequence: CASGGGNYNEQFF. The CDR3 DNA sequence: TGCGCCAGCGGGGGGGGTAACTACAATGAGCAGTTCTTC.

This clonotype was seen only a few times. CDR3 amino acids: CASGLTDRLNTEAFF. The CDR3 nucleotides are TGTGCTAGTGGTTTGACGGACAGATTGAACACTGAAGCTTTCTTT. The V call is TRBV12-5, the J call TRBJ1-1; the D gene is possibly TRBD1 (6 bases). Trimming shortened V by 2 bases and J by 0 bases, and 10 bases separated the two germline ends. The CDR3 has 15 amino acids. Germline V CDR1 and CDR2: LGHNT, FRNRAP.

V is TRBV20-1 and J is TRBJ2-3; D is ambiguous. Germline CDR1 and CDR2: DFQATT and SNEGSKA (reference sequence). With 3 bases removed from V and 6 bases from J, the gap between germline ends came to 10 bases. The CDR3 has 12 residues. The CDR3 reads CSASKRSDTQYF. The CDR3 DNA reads TGCAGTGCTAGCAAGCGTAGCGATACGCAGTATTTT.

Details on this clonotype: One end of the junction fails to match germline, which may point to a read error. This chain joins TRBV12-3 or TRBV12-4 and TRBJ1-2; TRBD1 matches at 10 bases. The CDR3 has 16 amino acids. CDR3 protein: CASSPRTGGSYYGCTF. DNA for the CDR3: TGTGCCAGCAGTCCGAGGACAGGGGGGTCCTACTATGGCTGCACCTTC.

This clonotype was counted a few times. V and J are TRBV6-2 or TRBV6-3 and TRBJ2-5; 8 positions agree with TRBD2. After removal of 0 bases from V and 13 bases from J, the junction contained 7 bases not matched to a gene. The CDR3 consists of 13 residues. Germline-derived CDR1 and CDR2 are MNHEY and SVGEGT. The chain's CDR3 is CASSYSSRGDPYF. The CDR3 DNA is TGTGCCAGCAGTTACTCATCGCGGGGGGACCCGTACTTC.

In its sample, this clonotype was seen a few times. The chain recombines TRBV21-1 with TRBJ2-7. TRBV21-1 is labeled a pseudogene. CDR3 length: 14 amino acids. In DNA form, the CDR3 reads TGTGCCAGCAGCAAAGCCGCAGGTCTTTACGAGCAGTACTTC. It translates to CASSKAAGLYEQYF.

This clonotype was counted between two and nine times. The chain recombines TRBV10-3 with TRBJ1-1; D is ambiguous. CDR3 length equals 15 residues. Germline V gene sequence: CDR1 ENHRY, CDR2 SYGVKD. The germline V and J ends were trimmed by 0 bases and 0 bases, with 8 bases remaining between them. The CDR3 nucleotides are TGTGCCATCAGTGAGTCGGCAGGAATGAACACTGAAGCTTTCTTT. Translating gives CAISESAGMNTEAFF.

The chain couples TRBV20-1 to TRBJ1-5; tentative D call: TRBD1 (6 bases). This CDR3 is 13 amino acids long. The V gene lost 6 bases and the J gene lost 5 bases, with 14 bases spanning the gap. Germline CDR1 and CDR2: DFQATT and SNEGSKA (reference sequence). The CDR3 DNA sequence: TGCAGTGCCCCGCAGGGGCCTGATCAGCCCCAGCATTTT. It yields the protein CSAPQGPDQPQHF.

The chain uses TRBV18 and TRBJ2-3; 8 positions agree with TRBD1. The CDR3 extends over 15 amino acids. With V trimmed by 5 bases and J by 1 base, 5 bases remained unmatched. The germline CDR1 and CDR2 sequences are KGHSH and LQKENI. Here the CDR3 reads CASSIKQGGTDTQYF. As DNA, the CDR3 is TGTGCCAGCTCAATTAAACAGGGGGGCACAGATACGCAGTATTTT. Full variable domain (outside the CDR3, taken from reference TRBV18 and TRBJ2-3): NAGVMQNPRHLVRRRGQEARLRCSPMKGHSHVYWYRQLPEEGLKFMVYLQKENIIDESGMPKERFSAEFPKEGPSILRIQQVVRGDSAAYFCASSIKQGGTDTQYFGPGTRLTVL.

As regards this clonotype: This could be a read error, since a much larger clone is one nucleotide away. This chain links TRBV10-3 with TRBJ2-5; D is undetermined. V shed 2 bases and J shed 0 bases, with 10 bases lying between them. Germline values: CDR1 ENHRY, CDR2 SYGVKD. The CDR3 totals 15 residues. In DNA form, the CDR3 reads TGTGCCATCAGTGAGGCTATTGGGGACCAAGAGACCCAGTACTTC. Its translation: CAISEAIGDQETQYF.

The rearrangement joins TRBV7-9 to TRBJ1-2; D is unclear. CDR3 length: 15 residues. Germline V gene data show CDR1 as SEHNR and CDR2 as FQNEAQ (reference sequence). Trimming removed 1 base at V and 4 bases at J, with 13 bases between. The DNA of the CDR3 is TGTGCCAGCAGCTTAGGACCGATTAGCCTCTATGGCTACACCTTC. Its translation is CASSLGPISLYGYTF. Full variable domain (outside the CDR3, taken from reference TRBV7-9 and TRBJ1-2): DTGVSQNPRHKITKRGQNVTFRCDPISEHNRLYWYRQTLGQGPEFLTYFQNEAQLEKSRLLSDRFSAERPKGSFSTLEIQRTEQGDSAMYLCASSLGPISLYGYTFGSGTRLTVV.

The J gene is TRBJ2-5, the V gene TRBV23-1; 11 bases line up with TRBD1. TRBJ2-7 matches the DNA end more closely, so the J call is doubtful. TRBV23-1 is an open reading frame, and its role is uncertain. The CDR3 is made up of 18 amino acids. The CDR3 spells CASSQSAYTGQGEDEQYF. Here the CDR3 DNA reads TGCGCCAGCAGTCAATCCGCTTACACGGGACAGGGGGAGGACGAGCAGTACTTC.

CDR3 loop: CAGRTGAGELFF. CDR3 bases: TGTGCCGGAAGGACAGGGGCCGGGGAGCTGTTTTTT. This rearrangement joins TRBV28 to TRBJ2-2; 9 nucleotides align to TRBD1. The CDR3 consists of 12 residues. The trim removed 11 bases at V and 6 bases at J, leaving 4 bases unmatched. Per the germline V gene, CDR1 is MDHEN and CDR2 is SYDVKM.